The text below deals with one T cell receptor beta chain. Antigen: not known. The sample comes from a study of cytomegalovirus exposure and HLA in healthy donors. In the study overall: A preliminary data release comprised around 85 million unique TCRs obtained from HLA-typed donors.

CDR1 is LNHDA, CDR2 SQIVND, per germline (reference sequence). The V and J ends lost 3 bases and 0 bases respectively, with 5 bases between them. This CDR3 spans 13 amino acids. General study points: Researchers counted roughly 150 TCR beta chains as cytomegalovirus-associated. V segments that were indistinguishable, TRBV6-2 and TRBV6-3 among them, were omitted from analysis. Some highly shared sequence variants likely arose as a pipeline artifact.

The PCR employed 60 Vbeta primers together with 13 Jbeta primers. Data came from immunoSEQ multiplex PCR; TCRdb stores just in-frame clones and leaves some out. The data contain some 80,000 clones, about 79% of them seen just once; the ten biggest clones take up 1.5% to 2%. The chain employs TRBV19 and TRBJ1-1; no clear D gene. Sequencing was carried out using PBMCs. The receptor was isolated from a man in his forties in good health and CMV-seronegative. Here the CDR3 DNA reads TGTGCCAGTAGTATTACTCTGAACACTGAAGCTTTCTTT. This translates into CASSITLNTEAFF.